This T cell receptor beta chain was identified during a study of cytomegalovirus exposure and HLA in healthy donors. Researchers ran the PCR with 60 Vbeta and 13 Jbeta primers. TCRdb's copy holds only in-frame clones and misses some; the assay was immunoSEQ multiplex PCR. The table includes around 130,000 clones, approximately 80% detected once. V gave up 5 bases and J gave up 5 bases, with 7 bases separating them. This CDR3 spans 11 amino acids. CDR1 and CDR2 from the germline V gene are SNHLY and FYNNEI. The sample taken for sequencing was PBMCs. The sequence derives from a young woman in good health and CMV-seronegative. This chain links TRBV2 with TRBJ2-7; no reliable D call. In DNA, the CDR3 is TGTGCCAGCAGTACTTTAAACGAGCAGTACTTC. Protein product: CASSTLNEQYF.